This entry lists 15 T cell receptor beta chains sequenced from one sample in a study of T cell responses to AZD1222 COVID-19 vaccine. Assay used: immunoSEQ multiplex PCR; TCRdb lists only in-frame clones, some missing. The sample records fewer than 150,000 clones, 85% to 95% being singletons. This specimen was peripheral blood, taken 28 days after the second AZD1222 dose. These receptors all stem from an adult who received the AZD1222 COVID-19 vaccine.

The chain uses TRBV2 and TRBJ2-3, with 7 bases lining up with TRBD1. The V gene's germline CDR1 is SNHLY and CDR2 FYNNEI. This CDR3 contains 12 residues. V lost 10 bases and J lost 4; bases outside the gene matches: 5. CDR3 DNA: TGTGCCATAAGACAGGGCCCAGATACGCAGTATTTT. Amino acid sequence: CAIRQGPDTQYF.

The J gene is TRBJ2-2, the V gene TRBV2; D may match TRBD1 or TRBD2 (5 bases each). The CDR3 runs to 14 residues. Germline CDR1 and CDR2: SNHLY and FYNNEI. Here the CDR3 reads CGIGTGANTGELFF. The CDR3 nucleotides are TGTGGGATAGGGACCGGCGCGAACACCGGGGAGCTGTTTTTT.

The rearrangement links TRBV29-1 to TRBJ1-2; D might be TRBD1 (6 bases). The ends were cut back, 8 bases at V and 6 bases at J, with 16 bases in the middle. This CDR3 contains 12 residues. The germline V gene encodes CDR1 SQVTM and CDR2 ANQGSEA. CDR3 DNA: TGCAGCTCCAGGGGAATGTCGGATGGCTACACCTTC. It translates to CSSRGMSDGYTF.

V gene TRBV5-1 combines with J gene TRBJ1-2; no reliable D call. Trimming removed 0 bases at V and 3 bases at J, with 9 bases between. This CDR3 is 14 amino acids long. Germline CDR1 reads SGHRS; CDR2 reads YFSETQ. CDR3 sequence reads: CASSLGGLDYGYTF. DNA of the CDR3: TGCGCCAGCAGCTTGGGAGGGTTGGACTATGGCTACACCTTC.

The J gene is TRBJ1-1, the V gene TRBV7-2, with D tentatively TRBD1 (6 bases). V lost 4 bases and J lost 0, with 9 bases in between. This CDR3 spans 14 amino acids. In germline, CDR1 is SGHTA, CDR2 FQGNSA. The CDR3 DNA reads TGTGCCAGCAGCTCGCAGGGGATGAACACTGAAGCTTTCTTT. The encoded protein is CASSSQGMNTEAFF.

The chain combines TRBV10-3 with TRBJ1-1; the D gene is possibly TRBD1 (5 bases). Germline V lookup: CDR1 ENHRY, CDR2 SYGVKD. Trimming left V 2 bases short and J 8 bases short, with 18 bases between. The CDR3 is 15 amino acids. CDR3 DNA sequence: TGTGCCATCAGTGAGGGGCCAGGGCTGAAGGGGGAAGCTTTCTTT. Translation gives CAISEGPGLKGEAFF.

This clone was recorded once. The V gene is TRBV4-2, the J gene TRBJ1-4; 9 bases line up with TRBD1. Germline CDR1 is LGHNA and CDR2 is YNFKEQ. The CDR3 is 16 amino acids. The V segment lost 0 bases and the J segment 4 bases; nucleotides outside the gene matches: 3. CDR3 bases: TGTGCCAGCAGCCAAGATGGGACAGGGCATAATGAAAAACTGTTTTTT. It yields the protein CASSQDGTGHNEKLFF.

The CDR3 region is CASSAKGYEQFF. CDR3 nucleotides: TGTGCCAGCAGCGCTAAGGGATATGAGCAGTTCTTC. The rearrangement links TRBV9 to TRBJ2-1, with D hard to call. The germline V gene has CDR1 SGDLS and CDR2 YYNGEE. V lost 3 bases and J lost 8, with 9 bases in between. CDR3 size: 12 residues. The complete variable domain, with remaining parts taken from reference TRBV9 and TRBJ2-1, reads DSGVTQTPKHLITATGQRVTLRCSPRSGDLSVYWYQQSLDQGLQFLIQYYNGEERAKGNILERFSAQQFPDLHSELNLSSLELGDSALYFCASSAKGYEQFFGPGTRLTVL.

The chain employs TRBV15 and TRBJ2-3; D is uncertain. Trimming stripped 1 base from V and 2 bases from J, with 13 bases between. From germline, CDR1 is LNHNV and CDR2 YYDKDF (reference sequence). This CDR3 has 16 amino acids. DNA of the CDR3: TGTGCCACCAGCAGAGTTGGATACTCGGACACAGATACGCAGTATTTT. Its protein is CATSRVGYSDTDTQYF.

To note about this clone: Sequence at one end of the junction differs from germline and may be a read error. The chain combines TRBV6-2 or TRBV6-3 with TRBJ2-2; 14 bases are a match to TRBD2. This CDR3 spans 16 amino acids. Germline V CDR1 and CDR2: MNHEY, SVGEGT. CDR3 region: CASSYTGTSGGKGAVF. In DNA, the CDR3 is TGTGCCAGCAGTTACACCGGGACTAGCGGGGGTAAAGGAGCTGTTTTT.

The V gene is TRBV15, the J gene TRBJ1-4; 7 bases map to TRBD1. Germline loops: CDR1 LNHNV, CDR2 YYDKDF (reference sequence). J lost 1 base, V lost 5 bases, and 7 bases had no gene match. The CDR3 is 16 amino acids. The CDR3 loop reads CATSGSRGLTNEKLFF. The CDR3 region has the DNA TGTGCCACCAGCGGAAGCAGGGGGTTAACTAATGAAAAACTGTTTTTT.

This rearrangement joins TRBV7-9 to TRBJ2-2; D may be TRBD1 or TRBD2 (5 bases each). In germline, CDR1 is SEHNR, CDR2 FQNEAQ (reference sequence). Trimming cost V 3 bases and J 2 bases, with 13 bases left between them. The CDR3 extends over 16 amino acids. The CDR3 DNA follows: TGTGCCAGCAGCTTTCCGGGGCCTTTTAACACCGGGGAGCTGTTTTTT. This codes for CASSFPGPFNTGELFF.

The rearrangement joins TRBV28 to TRBJ1-2; 7 bases line up with TRBD1. CDR1 MDHEN and CDR2 SYDVKM come from the germline V gene. Germline trimming cut 6 bases from V and 6 bases from J; bases unmatched to any gene: 19. The CDR3 loop spans 17 amino acids. The CDR3 DNA reads TGTGCCAGCAGCCCGACTCGGGCCTTCGGGACAGTTAATGGCTACACCTTC. Amino acids: CASSPTRAFGTVNGYTF.

This chain connects TRBV6-4 to TRBJ2-3, with a tentative D call TRBD2 (5 bases). Germline V CDR1 and CDR2: MRHNA, SNTAGT. CDR3 size: 15 residues. The ends were cut back, 6 bases at V and 4 bases at J, with 17 bases in the middle. CDR3 nucleotides: TGTGCCAGCAGCCGAGAGAGGGATACGTCAGATACGCAGTATTTT. Its translation is CASSRERDTSDTQYF.

The rearrangement joins TRBV7-8 to TRBJ2-6; D unresolved. The CDR3 extends over 16 amino acids. The ends were cut back, 5 bases at V and 4 bases at J, with 15 bases in the middle. Germline V lookup: CDR1 SGHVS, CDR2 FQNEAQ. CDR3 bases: TGTGCCAGCAGCCTTAGGCCCACGGGCGGGGCCAACGTCCTGACTTTC. It yields the protein CASSLRPTGGANVLTF. Based on the CDR3 plus reference TRBV7-8 and TRBJ2-6, the full variable domain is GAGVSQSPRYKVAKRGQDVALRCDPISGHVSLFWYQQALGQGPEFLTYFQNEAQLDKSGLPSDRFFAERPEGSVSTLKIQRTQQEDSAVYLCASSLRPTGGANVLTFGAGSRLTVL.